These 30 T cell receptor beta chains came from one sample sequenced in a study of T-cell reconstitution after alpha-beta-depleted transplantation in children. Library preparation (for TCRbeta) was performed with unique molecular identifiers. TCRdb reprocessed the PCR reads via MiXCR and lists one record per CDR3 protein. This table holds approximately 390,000 distinct CDR3 sequences, around 9.9% found once. Source: PBMCs from the stem cell graft donor, taken from the stem cell graft. These receptors were collected from a human donor who donated a stem cell graft to a child with acute myeloid leukemia.

The table lists this clonotype with many counts. V usage is TRBV20-1 and J usage is TRBJ2-3; D uncertain. Germline assignment: CDR1 DFQATT and CDR2 SNEGSKA (reference sequence). The CDR3 has 13 residues. V lost 2 bases and J lost 2, with 8 bases in between. CDR3 region: CSARQRTTDTQYF. The CDR3 coding sequence is TGCAGTGCTAGACAGCGAACCACAGATACGCAGTATTTT.

The CDR3 loop is CASSARGGNTDTQYF. Written as DNA, the CDR3 is TGTGCCAGCAGCGCGCGGGGCGGGAACACAGATACGCAGTATTTT. The rearrangement uses TRBV7-3 and TRBJ2-3; tentative D call: TRBD2 (6 bases). V was shortened by 5 bases and J by 2 bases, with 14 bases between the two germline ends. CDR3 length equals 15 residues. CDR1 is SGHTA and CDR2 is FQGTGA in the germline V gene.

Only a few counts were recorded for this clonotype. The rearrangement links TRBV5-6 to TRBJ2-1, with 9 positions matching TRBD2. J lost 15 bases, V lost 0 bases, and 7 bases had no gene match. The CDR3 covers 13 residues. Germline V gene sequence: CDR1 SGHDT, CDR2 YYEEEE. The CDR3 region is CASSLGTRGGAFF. The CDR3 nucleotides are TGTGCCAGCAGCTTGGGAACGCGGGGGGGCGCGTTCTTC. Based on the CDR3 plus reference TRBV5-6 and TRBJ2-1, the full variable domain is DAGVTQSPTHLIKTRGQQVTLRCSPKSGHDTVSWYQQALGQGPQFIFQYYEEEERQRGNFPDRFSGHQFPNYSSELNVNALLLGDSALYLCASSLGTRGGAFFGPGTRLTVL.

This clonotype was seen only a few times. The chain couples TRBV7-2 to TRBJ2-1, with a weak D call TRBD2 (6 bases). The germline CDR1 and CDR2 sequences are SGHTA and FQGNSA. The CDR3 covers 16 residues. V was cut by 5 bases and J by 1 base, with 15 bases left in between. CDR3 loop: CASSPLGTASYNEQFF. The CDR3 DNA is TGTGCCAGCAGCCCATTGGGGACTGCTTCCTACAATGAGCAGTTCTTC.

V is TRBV7-9 and J is TRBJ2-1; D remains ambiguous. Germline V CDR1 and CDR2: SEHNR, FQNEAQ (reference sequence). The CDR3 loop spans 15 amino acids. V shed 6 bases and J shed 6 bases, with 18 bases lying between them. The CDR3 loop is CASSIEARKVNEQFF. The CDR3 DNA reads TGTGCCAGCAGTATTGAGGCTAGGAAGGTCAATGAGCAGTTCTTC.

The rearrangement uses TRBV20-1 and TRBJ2-7; D possibly corresponds to TRBD2 (5 bases). The ends were cut back, 0 bases at V and 2 bases at J, with 8 bases in the middle. Looked up from germline, CDR1 is DFQATT and CDR2 is SNEGSKA (reference sequence). The CDR3 consists of 13 residues. CDR3 residues: CSARDLRAYEQYF. The CDR3 DNA sequence: TGCAGTGCTAGAGATTTGCGGGCCTACGAGCAGTACTTC.

This clonotype has a handful of counts. The chain has TRBV5-5 and TRBJ2-6, with D possibly being TRBD2 (5 bases). This CDR3 spans 18 amino acids. The V and J ends lost 4 bases and 0 bases respectively, with 17 bases between them. The V gene's germline CDR1 is SGHKS and CDR2 YYEKEE (reference sequence). In nucleotides, the CDR3 is TGTGCCAGCAGCCCTTGGTGGACTGCTGGCTCTGGGGCCAACGTCCTGACTTTC. Its translation is CASSPWWTAGSGANVLTF.

CDR3 loop: CSAVDRAGSVFYGYTF. The CDR3 DNA sequence: TGCAGTGCTGTGGACAGGGCGGGCTCGGTCTTCTATGGCTACACCTTC. The chain links TRBV20-1 to TRBJ1-2, with TRBD1 matching over 8 bases. Germline CDR1 reads DFQATT; CDR2 reads SNEGSKA (reference sequence). This CDR3 has 16 residues. Trimming at V came to 5 bases and at J to 4 bases, leaving 15 bases not matched to a gene.

The chain is built from TRBV15 and TRBJ2-3; D assignment may be TRBD1 or TRBD2 (5 bases each). Germline loops: CDR1 LNHNV, CDR2 YYDKDF (reference sequence). Trimming pared 0 bases from V and 11 bases from J, leaving 12 bases between. The CDR3 is 13 residues long. DNA for the CDR3: TGTGCCACCAGCAGAGAGAGAGCTGGGGGGCAGTATTTT. Translating gives CATSRERAGGQYF.

The V call is TRBV12-3 or TRBV12-4, the J call TRBJ1-6; D is unresolved. Trimming removed 9 bases from V and 13 bases from J, with 16 bases in between. The CDR3 contains 12 residues. CDR3 loop: CASADPGRPLHF. CDR3 DNA sequence: TGTGCCAGTGCAGACCCGGGCCGTCCCCTCCACTTT.

V usage is TRBV28 and J usage is TRBJ1-5, with 7 bases identical to TRBD1. J gave up 3 bases and V 5 bases, and 4 bases lay outside the gene matches. The CDR3 length is 14 residues. Germline CDR1 MDHEN, CDR2 SYDVKM. The CDR3 nucleotides read TGTGCCAGCAGTGCTGACAGGGACAATCAGCCCCAGCATTTT. Its protein is CASSADRDNQPQHF.

CDR3 amino acids: CASSTPGTGDEQYV. For the CDR3, the DNA is TGTGCCAGTTCGACTCCCGGGACAGGGGACGAGCAGTACGTC. This sequence joins TRBV6-1 and TRBJ2-7, with 10 bases that match TRBD1. The length of the CDR3 is 14 residues. J was trimmed by 5 bases and V by 9 bases; bases with no gene match: 10. Germline V CDR1 and CDR2: MNHNS, SASEGT.

In nucleotides, the CDR3 is TGTGCCAGCAGTTACTCGTCTCCGGGAAGCTATGGCTACACCTTC. Its translation: CASSYSSPGSYGYTF. The V call is TRBV6-5, the J call TRBJ1-2; D uncertain. CDR3 length: 15 residues. Germline loops: CDR1 MNHEY, CDR2 SVGAGI. The V end lost 0 bases, the J end lost 4 bases, and 12 bases lay between the germline ends.

This clonotype showed up just a few times. This rearrangement joins TRBV5-6 to TRBJ2-5; no clear D. V was cut by 4 bases and J by 2 bases, with 12 bases left in between. This CDR3 has 14 amino acids. Germline CDR1 SGHDT, CDR2 YYEEEE. The CDR3 loop is CASSPVSEQETQYF. The CDR3 nucleotides read TGTGCCAGCAGCCCCGTTTCTGAACAAGAGACCCAGTACTTC.

This clonotype was counted a few times. The V and J genes are TRBV25-1 and TRBJ2-3; tentative D call: TRBD2 (6 bases). The CDR3 sequence is 15 residues long. Trimming shortened V by 3 bases and J by 0 bases, and 10 bases separated the two germline ends. Germline CDR1 and CDR2: MGHDK and SYGVNS. The chain's CDR3 is CASSDSSESTDTQYF. The CDR3 DNA sequence: TGTGCCAGCAGTGATTCTAGCGAGAGCACAGATACGCAGTATTTT.

The chain uses TRBV7-9 and TRBJ1-5; D unresolved. Trimming took off 1 base at V and 3 bases at J, with 10 bases between the two ends. Germline V CDR1 and CDR2: SEHNR, FQNEAQ (reference sequence). CDR3 size: 15 residues. CDR3 DNA: TGTGCCAGCAGCTTAGGTACAGTGAACAATCAGCCCCAGCATTTT. Encoded protein: CASSLGTVNNQPQHF.

This clonotype has a handful of counts. This chain connects TRBV7-8 to TRBJ1-1; unclear D gene. V dropped 0 bases and J dropped 6 bases, with 8 bases sitting between them. The CDR3 length is 13 residues. Germline CDR1 SGHVS, CDR2 FQNEAQ. In DNA, the CDR3 is TGTGCCAGCAGCTTAGCCGGGGTTGCTGAAGCTTTCTTT. Its translation: CASSLAGVAEAFF.

The chain has TRBV12-3 or TRBV12-4 and TRBJ1-3; D gene unclear. Trimming cost V 5 bases and J 4 bases, with 6 bases left between them. There are 12 residues in the CDR3. CDR3 protein: CASSPRGNTIYF. In nucleotides, the CDR3 is TGTGCCAGCAGTCCCCGAGGAAACACCATATATTTT.

The chain combines TRBV7-8 with TRBJ2-5, with 8 bases lining up with TRBD2. The J segment lost 5 bases and the V segment lost 1 base, leaving 9 bases of the junction unmatched. Germline lookup yields CDR1 SGHVS and CDR2 FQNEAQ. The CDR3 consists of 16 residues. The chain's CDR3 is CASSLGAGVTSETQYF. As DNA, the CDR3 is TGTGCCAGCAGCTTAGGAGCGGGGGTCACTTCGGAGACCCAGTACTTC.

The chain couples TRBV9 to TRBJ2-1; 11 positions match TRBD2. CDR3 length: 15 residues. Unmatched junction bases numbered 4, after V lost 0 bases and J lost 8 bases. Germline lookup yields CDR1 SGDLS and CDR2 YYNGEE. In DNA, the CDR3 is TGTGCCAGCAGCGTAGCAGGACTAGCGGGCCATGAGCAGTTCTTC. It codes for CASSVAGLAGHEQFF.

The V gene is TRBV4-3, the J gene TRBJ2-7; D remains unclear. With 1 base removed from V and 2 bases from J, the gap between germline ends came to 12 bases. Germline CDR1 and CDR2: LGHNA and YSLEER. The CDR3 covers 15 residues. CDR3 sequence reads: CASSQGTETAYEQYF. The DNA for the CDR3 is TGCGCCAGCAGCCAAGGGACGGAAACCGCCTACGAGCAGTACTTC.

The rearrangement uses TRBV5-1 and TRBJ2-7; 14 bases line up with TRBD2. V dropped 0 bases and J dropped 1; count of bases not matched to a gene: 0. Germline-derived CDR1 and CDR2 are SGHRS and YFSETQ. The CDR3 is 16 residues long. The CDR3 region has the DNA TGCGCCAGCAGCTTGGGGACTAGCGGGAGGTCCTACGAGCAGTACTTC. This encodes CASSLGTSGRSYEQYF.

The table lists this clonotype with a few counts. The chain employs TRBV5-1 and TRBJ2-2; 9 bases fit TRBD1. This CDR3 has 15 residues. CDR1 SGHRS and CDR2 YFSETQ come from the germline V gene. V gave up 7 bases and J gave up 7 bases; unmatched junction bases: 11. CDR3 protein: CASRRDRVIIGELFF. DNA of the CDR3: TGCGCCAGCCGCCGGGACAGGGTTATTATCGGGGAGCTGTTTTTT.

V and J are TRBV5-1 and TRBJ1-2, with a tentative D call TRBD1 (6 bases). The V gene's germline CDR1 is SGHRS and CDR2 YFSETQ. The CDR3 consists of 12 residues. Trimming removed 1 base at V and 10 bases at J, with 11 bases between. The CDR3 nucleotides are TGCGCCAGCAGCTTGTATTCAGGGGACTACACCTTC. Protein sequence: CASSLYSGDYTF.

This clonotype has only a few counts. The chain recombines TRBV6-1 with TRBJ1-4, with a possible D match to TRBD1 (5 bases). Trimming took off 6 bases at V and 4 bases at J, with 12 bases between the two ends. The CDR3 has 14 amino acids. The V gene's germline CDR1 is MNHNS and CDR2 SASEGT. CDR3 amino acids: CASSWDGRNEKLFF. CDR3 bases: TGTGCCAGCAGCTGGGACGGTCGTAATGAAAAACTGTTTTTT.

The chain is built from TRBV9 and TRBJ2-2; tentatively, D is TRBD2 (6 bases). The germline CDR1 and CDR2 sequences are SGDLS and YYNGEE. The CDR3 runs 16 residues. Trimming shortened V by 0 bases and J by 3 bases, and 12 bases separated the two germline ends. The CDR3 reads CASSVATGVHTGELFF. CDR3 nucleotide sequence: TGTGCCAGCAGCGTAGCTACGGGGGTCCACACCGGGGAGCTGTTTTTT.

The chain combines TRBV10-1 with TRBJ2-7, with D perhaps given as TRBD1 or TRBD2 (5 bases each). V lost 8 bases and J lost 3, with 8 bases in between. Germline CDR1 is WNHNN and CDR2 is SYGVQD (reference sequence). The CDR3 totals 11 residues. This chain's CDR3 is CASGAGYEQYV. For the CDR3, the DNA is TGCGCCAGCGGGGCGGGCTACGAGCAGTACGTC.

This clonotype was recorded a few times. V usage is TRBV5-1 and J usage is TRBJ2-7; 8 bases are shared with TRBD1. The germline V gene encodes CDR1 SGHRS and CDR2 YFSETQ. The CDR3 consists of 18 residues. The V gene end was trimmed by 2 bases and the J gene end by 3 bases; junction bases not matched to a gene: 16. The CDR3 DNA sequence: TGCGCCAGCAGCTTCCGGACAGGGTTTAACAGCCAACTCTACGAGCAGTACTTC. It translates to CASSFRTGFNSQLYEQYF.

This clonotype came up many times. The chain couples TRBV7-2 to TRBJ2-1, with 8 bases fitting TRBD2. The CDR3 has 15 amino acids. V was pared by 0 bases and J by 6 bases, with 4 bases of the junction left unmatched. Germline V CDR1 and CDR2: SGHTA, FQGNSA. The CDR3 DNA follows: TGTGCCAGCAGCTTAGCATTAGGGACTAGCAATGAGCAGTTCTTC. Translating gives CASSLALGTSNEQFF.

The chain has TRBV20-1 and TRBJ2-3, with a possible D match to TRBD2 (6 bases). The V gene's germline CDR1 is DFQATT and CDR2 SNEGSKA (reference sequence). The CDR3 consists of 15 residues. V was trimmed by 3 bases and J by 1 base, leaving 14 bases between them. CDR3 nucleotide sequence: TGCAGTGCTAGTGCATGGGGGGTCGGCACAGATACGCAGTATTTT. Translated, it gives CSASAWGVGTDTQYF.